The 9 T cell receptor beta chains below all came from one sample that was sequenced in a study of PD-1 blockade in classical Hodgkin lymphoma. The data were produced by immunoSEQ multiplex PCR, yet TCRdb's version contains in-frame clones alone and is incomplete. The table includes around 150,000 clones, approximately 80% detected once. Every patient experienced relapse after autologous stem cell transplantation, and brentuximab vedotin exposure varied. The source material was peripheral blood mononuclear cells (PBMCs), sampled before the second cycle of nivolumab. Every receptor here comes from a human donor with classical Hodgkin lymphoma.

The V gene is TRBV30, the J gene TRBJ1-5; no clear D gene. Germline CDR1 is GTSNPN and CDR2 is SVGIG (reference sequence). The CDR3 is 13 amino acids. V lost 2 bases, J lost 4 bases, and 9 bases lay in between. DNA of the CDR3: TGTGCCTGGAGTCTGCGGTGGAATCAGCCCCAGCATTTT. Its protein is CAWSLRWNQPQHF.

The CDR3 loop is CASSPTEMNTEAFF. The CDR3 bases are TGTGCCAGCAGCCCGACAGAGATGAACACTGAAGCTTTCTTT. V gene TRBV7-3 combines with J gene TRBJ1-1, with a possible D match to TRBD1 (5 bases). Germline V gene data show CDR1 as SGHTA and CDR2 as FQGTGA. There are 14 residues in the CDR3. V was clipped by 5 bases and J by 0 bases, with 10 bases between them.

This chain links TRBV10-3 with TRBJ1-1, with 11 bases fitting TRBD1. Germline assignment: CDR1 ENHRY and CDR2 SYGVKD. The CDR3 spans 15 residues. J gave up 1 base and V 5 bases, and 3 bases lay outside the gene matches. For the CDR3, the DNA is TGTGCCATCAGTCCAGGGACAGGGGGGAACACTGAAGCTTTCTTT. The encoded protein is CAISPGTGGNTEAFF.

This chain connects TRBV18 to TRBJ1-6; D gene ambiguous. Germline V CDR1 and CDR2: KGHSH, LQKENI. This CDR3 region has 14 residues. The ends were cut back, 1 base at V and 7 bases at J, with 8 bases in the middle. The CDR3 DNA reads TGTGCCAGCTCACCACAGGGAACCAATTCACCCCTCCACTTT. It specifies CASSPQGTNSPLHF.

This sequence joins TRBV11-2 and TRBJ2-7; the match to TRBD1 covers 10 bases. CDR1 and CDR2 (germline): SGHAT, FQNNGV. V shed 3 bases and J 7 bases; nucleotides not matched to a gene: 9. The CDR3 extends over 15 amino acids. The DNA for the CDR3 is TGTGCCAGCAGCTTGGGGACAGGGGCCACAGGAGAGCAGTACTTC. This encodes CASSLGTGATGEQYF.

The chain couples TRBV19 to TRBJ1-1; D call uncertain. Germline V gene sequence: CDR1 LNHDA, CDR2 SQIVND (reference sequence). The CDR3 runs to 16 residues. Between the trimmed V and J ends, which lost 6 bases and 1 base, there was a span of 18 bases. DNA for the CDR3: TGTGCCAGTAGCCCCCTTTCCTCGACACAGAACACTGAAGCTTTCTTT. This gives the protein CASSPLSSTQNTEAFF.

This chain uses TRBV7-9 with TRBJ1-6; D not certain. The germline gives CDR1 SEHNR, CDR2 FQNEAQ (reference sequence). There are 14 residues in the CDR3. V lost 5 bases, J lost 5 bases, and 10 bases lay in between. The CDR3: CASSPARNNSPLHF. In DNA form, the CDR3 reads TGTGCCAGCAGCCCAGCACGGAATAATTCACCCCTCCACTTT. Full variable domain (missing parts from reference TRBV7-9 and TRBJ1-6): DTGVSQNPRHKITKRGQNVTFRCDPISEHNRLYWYRQTLGQGPEFLTYFQNEAQLEKSRLLSDRFSAERPKGSFSTLEIQRTEQGDSAMYLCASSPARNNSPLHFGNGTRLTVT.

The genes are TRBV9 and TRBJ2-1; possibly TRBD1 or TRBD2 for D (5 bases each). Per the germline V gene, CDR1 is SGDLS and CDR2 is YYNGEE. The V and J ends lost 4 bases and 6 bases respectively, with 14 bases between them. CDR3 length: 14 residues. In DNA form, the CDR3 reads TGTGCCAGCAGCCCCCGGGACGGGCCCAATGAGCAGTTCTTC. Its translation is CASSPRDGPNEQFF.

This clone was seen only once. The rearrangement links TRBV27 to TRBJ1-1; D ambiguous. Looked up from germline, CDR1 is MNHEY and CDR2 is SMNVEV (reference sequence). V lost 0 bases to trimming and J lost 4 bases, with 12 bases between them. The CDR3 runs 15 residues. CDR3 residues: CASSLSSWGGTEAFF. The CDR3, as DNA: TGTGCCAGCAGTTTATCTTCGTGGGGAGGCACTGAAGCTTTCTTT.